The 15 T cell receptor beta chains presented below share a single source sample, sequenced in a study of blood T cell repertoires in COVID-19. TCRdb's table, derived via immunoSEQ multiplex PCR, lists solely in-frame clones and lacks some. The sample lists roughly 70,000 clones, 75% to 90% occurring once. Sequenced: peripheral blood. Receptors originate from a man aged 80 or over with COVID-19, enrolled during active disease.

V and J are TRBV7-9 and TRBJ2-2, with D possibly TRBD1 on 6 matching bases. In germline, CDR1 is SEHNR, CDR2 FQNEAQ (reference sequence). Between the trimmed V and J ends, which lost 4 bases and 2 bases, there was a span of 14 bases. This CDR3 is built from 16 residues. Here the CDR3 reads CASSYGTPHNTGELFF. The CDR3 coding sequence is TGTGCCAGCAGCTACGGGACACCGCATAACACCGGGGAGCTGTTTTTT.

The chain employs TRBV5-1 and TRBJ2-5; D may be TRBD2 (6 bases). The germline CDR1 and CDR2 sequences are SGHRS and YFSETQ. CDR3 size: 16 residues. With 0 bases removed from V and 5 bases from J, the gap between germline ends came to 17 bases. The chain's CDR3 is CASSLELYPAGETQYF. CDR3 DNA: TGCGCCAGCAGCTTGGAGCTTTATCCAGCGGGTGAGACCCAGTACTTC.

This chain's CDR3 is CASSAARDSGANVLTF. The CDR3 region has the DNA TGTGCCAGCAGTGCGGCGAGGGACTCAGGGGCCAACGTCCTGACTTTC. The chain couples TRBV2 to TRBJ2-6; tentatively, D is TRBD2 (6 bases). CDR1 and CDR2 (germline): SNHLY, FYNNEI. The ends were cut back, 4 bases at V and 4 bases at J, with 14 bases in the middle. CDR3 length: 16 amino acids.

This chain links TRBV5-4 with TRBJ1-1; no clear D. Trimming stripped 4 bases from V and 5 bases from J, with 12 bases between. CDR1 is SGHNT and CDR2 is YYREEE in the germline V gene (reference sequence). CDR3 length equals 13 residues. The DNA of the CDR3 is TGTGCCAGCAGCCCGGGGAAGAGAACTGAAGCTTTCTTT. Protein product: CASSPGKRTEAFF.

The chain is built from TRBV18 and TRBJ2-2; the match to TRBD2 covers 8 bases. The CDR3 consists of 16 residues. Unmatched junction bases numbered 11, after V lost 5 bases and J lost 6 bases. The germline gives CDR1 KGHSH, CDR2 LQKENI. The chain's CDR3 is CASSSGGAFSAGELFF. CDR3 coding DNA: TGTGCCAGCTCATCGGGAGGGGCGTTTTCCGCCGGGGAGCTGTTTTTT.

In its sample, this clone was seen once. V is TRBV7-6 and J is TRBJ2-5; 7 bases agree with TRBD2. The CDR3 totals 17 residues. CDR1 is SGHVS and CDR2 is FNYEAQ in the germline V gene. V gave up 5 bases and J gave up 5 bases; unmatched junction bases: 17. CDR3 DNA sequence: TGTGCCAGCAGCCCGGGTGGAAACGGGGGAGGGAGGGAGACCCAGTACTTC. This sequence encodes CASSPGGNGGGRETQYF. The full variable domain, in which reference TRBV7-6 and TRBJ2-5 provide the parts outside the CDR3, is GAGVSQSPRYKVTKRGQDVALRCDPISGHVSLYWYRQALGQGPEFLTYFNYEAQQDKSGLPNDRFSAERPEGSISTLTIQRTEQRDSAMYRCASSPGGNGGGRETQYFGPGTRLLVL.

The rearrangement uses TRBV6-1 and TRBJ1-2; TRBD1 is a possible D gene (5 bases). V shed 0 bases and J shed 2 bases, with 7 bases lying between them. This CDR3 comprises 14 residues. Germline lookup yields CDR1 MNHNS and CDR2 SASEGT. CDR3 in DNA: TGTGCCAGCAGTGAAGCGGGGCGGAACTATGGCTACACCTTC. This sequence encodes CASSEAGRNYGYTF.

In this sample, this clone turned up a few times. The chain uses TRBV27 and TRBJ1-5, with D perhaps matching TRBD1 (6 bases). V lost 2 bases and J 3 bases, leaving 11 bases between the germline ends. Germline values: CDR1 MNHEY, CDR2 SMNVEV (reference sequence). The CDR3 consists of 15 residues. This CDR3 is CASSLGGQPNQPQHF. The CDR3, as DNA: TGTGCCAGCAGTTTAGGCGGACAGCCCAATCAGCCCCAGCATTTT.

CDR3 region: CASSDPFAGGGNAEAFF. In nucleotides, the CDR3 is TGTGCCAGCAGTGATCCCTTCGCAGGGGGCGGTAACGCTGAAGCTTTCTTT. The chain has TRBV6-1 and TRBJ1-1, with TRBD1 matching over 8 bases. J lost 6 bases, V lost 3 bases, and 15 bases had no gene match. This CDR3 has 17 amino acids. Germline V gene lookup returns CDR1 MNHNS and CDR2 SASEGT.

The rearrangement links TRBV20-1 to TRBJ1-1, with a possible D match to TRBD1 (6 bases). V was shortened by 3 bases and J by 0 bases, with 17 bases between the two germline ends. CDR3 size: 16 residues. Looked up from germline, CDR1 is DFQATT and CDR2 is SNEGSKA (reference sequence). CDR3 protein: CSASTQGTTMNTEAFF. In DNA, the CDR3 is TGCAGTGCTAGTACCCAGGGGACAACTATGAACACTGAAGCTTTCTTT.

The J gene is TRBJ2-2, the V gene TRBV24-1, with 11 bases lining up with TRBD1. The V and J ends lost 6 bases and 7 bases, in that order; junction bases with no gene match: 6. Looked up from germline, CDR1 is KGHDR and CDR2 is SFDVKD. The CDR3 runs 15 residues. As DNA, the CDR3 is TGTGCCACCAGTAGGACAGGGGGCTTTGACGGGGAGCTGTTTTTT. Translation gives CATSRTGGFDGELFF.

V gene TRBV4-2 combines with J gene TRBJ1-5; 7 bases are a match to TRBD1. CDR3 length: 15 residues. Germline CDR1 reads LGHNA; CDR2 reads YNFKEQ. The ends lost 4 bases at V and 4 bases at J; junction bases unmatched: 7. CDR3 DNA: TGTGCCAGCAGCCCTCCCGGACAGGCGAATCAGCCCCAGCATTTT. It is translated as CASSPPGQANQPQHF.

CDR3 residues: CASSLGRGKLTDTQYF. CDR3 nucleotide sequence: TGTGCCAGCAGCTTAGGGCGGGGGAAGTTGACAGATACGCAGTATTTT. V usage is TRBV7-2 and J usage is TRBJ2-3; 7 bases agree with TRBD2. With 1 base clipped from V and 3 bases from J, the junction kept 7 bases outside the gene matches. CDR1 and CDR2 (germline): SGHTA, FQGNSA. The CDR3 extends over 16 amino acids.

This rearrangement joins TRBV9 to TRBJ2-5; D is perhaps TRBD2 (6 bases). The CDR3 spans 13 residues. V lost 3 bases, J lost 3 bases, and 9 bases lay in between. From germline, CDR1 is SGDLS and CDR2 YYNGEE. The CDR3, as DNA: TGTGCCAGCAGCGCTAGCGTGAAAGAGACCCAGTACTTC. This encodes CASSASVKETQYF.

CDR3 nucleotides: TGTGCCAGCAGCTTGACACAGAGCACAGATACGCAGTATTTT. This encodes CASSLTQSTDTQYF. The chain joins TRBV5-4 to TRBJ2-3; D gene unclear. This CDR3 spans 14 amino acids. Trimming shortened V by 1 base and J by 0 bases, and 6 bases separated the two germline ends. Germline CDR1 SGHNT, CDR2 YYREEE (reference sequence).